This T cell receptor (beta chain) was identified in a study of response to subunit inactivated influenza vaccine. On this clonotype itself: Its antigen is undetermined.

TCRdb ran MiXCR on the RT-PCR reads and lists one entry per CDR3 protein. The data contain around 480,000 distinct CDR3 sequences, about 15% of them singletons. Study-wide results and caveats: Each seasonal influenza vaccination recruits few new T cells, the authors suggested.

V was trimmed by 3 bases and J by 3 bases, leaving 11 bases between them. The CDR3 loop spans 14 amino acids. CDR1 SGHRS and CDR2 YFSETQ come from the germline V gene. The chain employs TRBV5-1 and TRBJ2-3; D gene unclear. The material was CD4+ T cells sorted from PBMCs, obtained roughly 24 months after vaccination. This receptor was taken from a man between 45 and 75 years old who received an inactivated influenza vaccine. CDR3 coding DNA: TGCGCCAGCAGCTCTTCCACTGGAACAGATACGCAGTATTTT. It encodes CASSSSTGTDTQYF.